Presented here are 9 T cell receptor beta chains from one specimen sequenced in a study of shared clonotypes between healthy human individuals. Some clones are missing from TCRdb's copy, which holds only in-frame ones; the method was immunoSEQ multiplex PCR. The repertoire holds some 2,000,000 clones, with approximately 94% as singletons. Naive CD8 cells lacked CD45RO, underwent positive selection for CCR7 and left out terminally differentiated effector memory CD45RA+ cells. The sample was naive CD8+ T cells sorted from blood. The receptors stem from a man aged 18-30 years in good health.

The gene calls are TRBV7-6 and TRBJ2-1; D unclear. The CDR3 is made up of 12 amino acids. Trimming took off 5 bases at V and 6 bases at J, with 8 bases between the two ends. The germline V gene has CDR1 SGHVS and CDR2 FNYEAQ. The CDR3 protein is CASSAESNEQFF. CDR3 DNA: TGTGCCAGCAGCGCAGAGTCCAATGAGCAGTTCTTC.

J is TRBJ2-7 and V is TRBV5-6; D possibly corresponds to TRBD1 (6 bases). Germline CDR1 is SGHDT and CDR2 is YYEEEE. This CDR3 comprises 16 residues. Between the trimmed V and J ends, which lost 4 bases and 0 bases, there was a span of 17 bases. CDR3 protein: CASSPVGGLDSYEQYF. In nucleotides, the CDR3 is TGTGCCAGCAGCCCCGTAGGGGGTCTAGACTCCTACGAGCAGTACTTC.

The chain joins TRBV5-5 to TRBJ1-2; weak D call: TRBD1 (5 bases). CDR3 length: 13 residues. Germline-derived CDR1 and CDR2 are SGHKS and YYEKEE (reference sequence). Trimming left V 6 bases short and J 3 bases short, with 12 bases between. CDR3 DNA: TGTGCCAGCAACGTAGGGGTGGACTATGGCTACACCTTC. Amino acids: CASNVGVDYGYTF.

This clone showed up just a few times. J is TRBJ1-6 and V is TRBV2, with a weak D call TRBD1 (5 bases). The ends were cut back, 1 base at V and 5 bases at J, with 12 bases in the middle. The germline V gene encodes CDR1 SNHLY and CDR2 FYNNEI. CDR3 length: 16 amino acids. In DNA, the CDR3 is TGTGCCAGCAGTGAAGGGGTGGGCAGGGATAATTCACCCCTCCACTTT. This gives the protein CASSEGVGRDNSPLHF.

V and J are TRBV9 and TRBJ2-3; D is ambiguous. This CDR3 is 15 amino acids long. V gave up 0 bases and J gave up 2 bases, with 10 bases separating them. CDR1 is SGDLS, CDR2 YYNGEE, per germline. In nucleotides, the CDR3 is TGTGCCAGCAGCGTAGTGGGCAGGCTCACAGATACGCAGTATTTT. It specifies CASSVVGRLTDTQYF.

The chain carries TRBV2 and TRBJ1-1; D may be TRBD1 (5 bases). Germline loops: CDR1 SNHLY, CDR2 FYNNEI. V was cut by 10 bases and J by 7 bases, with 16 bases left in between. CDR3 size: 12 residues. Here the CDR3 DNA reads TGTGCCACCCTTTCTCAGGGTAATGAAGCTTTCTTT. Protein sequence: CATLSQGNEAFF. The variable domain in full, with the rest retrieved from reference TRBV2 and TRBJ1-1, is EPEVTQTPSHQVTQMGQEVILRCVPISNHLYFYWYRQILGQKVEFLVSFYNNEISEKSEIFDDQFSVERPDGSNFTLKIRSTKLEDSAMYFCATLSQGNEAFFGQGTRLTVV.

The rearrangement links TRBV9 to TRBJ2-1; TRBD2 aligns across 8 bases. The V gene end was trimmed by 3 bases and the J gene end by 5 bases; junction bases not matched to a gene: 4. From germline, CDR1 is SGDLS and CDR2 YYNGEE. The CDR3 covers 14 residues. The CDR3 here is CASSGSGIDNEQFF. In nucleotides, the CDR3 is TGTGCCAGCAGCGGTAGCGGGATAGACAATGAGCAGTTCTTC.

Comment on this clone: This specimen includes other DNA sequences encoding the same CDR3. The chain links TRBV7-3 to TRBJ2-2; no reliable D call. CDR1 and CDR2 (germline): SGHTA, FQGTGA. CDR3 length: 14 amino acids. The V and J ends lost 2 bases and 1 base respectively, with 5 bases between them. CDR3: CASSLLGNTGELFF. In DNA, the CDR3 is TGTGCCAGCAGCTTACTCGGGAACACCGGGGAGCTGTTTTTT.

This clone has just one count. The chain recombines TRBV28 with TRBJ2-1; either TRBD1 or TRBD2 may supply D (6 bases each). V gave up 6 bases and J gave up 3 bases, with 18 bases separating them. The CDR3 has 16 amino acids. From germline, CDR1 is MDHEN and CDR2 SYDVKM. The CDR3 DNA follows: TGTGCCAGCAGCCTCGCCGGGGGCTATCTCTACAATGAGCAGTTCTTC. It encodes CASSLAGGYLYNEQFF.